This TCR beta chain stems from a study of graft-versus-host responses after intestinal transplantation. Overall study: Multivisceral, liver-intestinal, or isolated intestinal transplants were performed in recipients. Recipients uniformly received anti-thymocyte globulin induction, followed by tacrolimus and steroids for around 3 years.

The V segment lost 7 bases and the J segment 7 bases; nucleotides outside the gene matches: 12. CDR3 length: 14 amino acids. Germline assignment: CDR1 MNHEY and CDR2 SMNVEV (reference sequence). About this clone: What it binds is not known.

This table comes from immunoSEQ multiplex PCR, and its TCRdb copy is limited to in-frame clones, with some not included. The sample consists of about 86,000 clones, 90% to 95% of them appearing once. The chain uses TRBV27 and TRBJ1-1; 7 bases align to TRBD1. The clonotype was recovered from a human donor who received an intestinal transplant. The source was unstimulated CD8+ T cells sorted from spleen or lymph node cells, collected before intestinal transplant. CDR3 sequence (DNA): TGTGCCAGCAAATACAGGGGAGGTACGGATGAAGCTTTCTTT. This codes for CASKYRGGTDEAFF.